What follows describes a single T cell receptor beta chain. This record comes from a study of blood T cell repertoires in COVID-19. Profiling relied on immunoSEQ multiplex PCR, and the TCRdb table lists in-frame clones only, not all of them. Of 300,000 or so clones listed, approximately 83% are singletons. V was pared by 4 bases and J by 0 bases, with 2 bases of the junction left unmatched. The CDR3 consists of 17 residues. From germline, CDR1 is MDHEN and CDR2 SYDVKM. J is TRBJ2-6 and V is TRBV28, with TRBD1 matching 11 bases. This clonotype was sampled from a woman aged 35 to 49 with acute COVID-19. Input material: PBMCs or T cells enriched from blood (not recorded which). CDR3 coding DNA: TGTGCCAGCAGTTCCGGGACAGGGGGCTCTGGGGCCAACGTCCTGACTTTC. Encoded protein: CASSSGTGGSGANVLTF.